The TCR beta chain under discussion was sequenced for a study of CXCR3-negative and CXCR3-positive naive CD8 T cells (dated by TCRdb to between 2018 and 2021). As for the study more broadly: In total, about 140 million TRB reads were obtained, or roughly 1.5 +/- 0.3 million reads per library. Diversity and physicochemical repertoire analyses were performed on about a dozen donors pooled from two independent experiments. TRBV-TRBJ cluster analysis included naive subsets from roughly 5 donors and memory cells from 3 donors. Overall study results and their limits: TRBV-TRBJ usage was similar between naive CXCR3-negative and CXCR3-positive cells from the same donor, while memory cells showed distinct patterns. TRB CDR3s from CXCR3-positive naive cells showed higher hydrophobicity (lower Kidera factor 4), lower energy, and higher strength and volume indices than CXCR3-negative naive cells. Because surface CD5, which has been linked to self-reactivity in mice, was comparable between naive subsets, TCR interaction strength was also inferred from TRB CDR3 physicochemical properties. CXCR3 expression partially decreased after cryopreservation, so most assays used freshly isolated PBMCs. Both naive subsets had comparably high repertoire diversity, while memory CD8+ T cells had much lower repertoire diversity.

Reading the germline V gene (reference sequence) gives CDR1 SGHKS and CDR2 YYEKEE. The CDR3 has 16 amino acids, counting the end cysteine and phenylalanine. Only the protein is available. Sequencing used a NextSeq 550. The Human TCR Profiling Kit (MiLaboratory) was used to make UMI-labeled 5' RACE TRB cDNA libraries. The full amount of extracted RNA was used for cDNA synthesis, and the full amount of resulting cDNA was used for PCR amplification. The libraries were made side by side, with each library going through the same number of PCR cycles. As for how the authors treated the data: With a minimum of two reads required per UMI, MIGEC and MiXCR pulled out about 50,000 +/- 10,000 unique UMI-labeled TRB cDNA molecules from each library. An average of approximately 40,000 +/- 10,000 functional in-frame TRB CDR3 nucleotide clonotypes without stop codons was found per library. Diversity metrics, including normalized Shannon-Wiener and Chao1, were computed in VDJtools after downsampling to 5000 UMI-labeled TRB molecules per sample. VDJtools was used to calculate clonotype-size-weighted physicochemical properties of the central five CDR3 residues, namely interaction energy, strength, volume and Kidera factor 4. Reprocessed by TCRdb, the reads give a single entry per CDR3 protein sequence, without DNA. The V and J calls and clone size come from TCRdb's table, not from the authors' own analysis. This sample's listing comprises some 54,000 distinct CDR3 sequences. The top ten clonotypes cover 0.5% to 0.55% of the sample.

For each CD8+ T cell subset, flow sorting was done in triplicate, and under 350,000 cells per subset went directly into RLT lysis buffer. Naive CD8+ T cells were defined stringently as CD45RO-CCR7+CD27+CD95- to exclude memory contaminants. Peripheral blood mononuclear cells were isolated from buffy coats by standard density gradient centrifugation. A FACSAria III was used to flow-sort naive CXCR3-negative and CXCR3-positive CD8+ T cells. An RNeasy Mini Kit was used to extract total RNA from the sorted cells. A remark on this clonotype: There is no known antigen for this receptor.

This receptor was identified in a human donor in good health. Some clones in this sample may be carry-over from other donors' samples. In this chain, TRBV5-5 is recombined with TRBJ2-2; TCRdb names TRBD1, which stays unverified in the absence of DNA. The sequenced material came from naive CXCR3+ CD8+ T cells from blood. The cell subset or site label corresponds to: CD45RO-CCR7+CD27+CD95- naive CD8+ T cells expressing CXCR3 (TNR3+). Here the CDR3 is given as CASSPWTGGNAGELFF.